These 22 T cell receptor beta chains were all obtained from the same sample, sequenced in a study of T cells in Graves' hyperthyroidism and ophthalmopathy (dated by TCRdb to between 2019 and 2020). Library preparation used multiplex PCR. Sequenced on an Illumina HiSeq 2000. The TCR beta CDR3 regions were amplified from RNA transcripts. A first-round RT-PCR of the TCR CDR3 used the HTBI primer set with the Qiagen OneStep RT-PCR kit. TCRdb's own reprocessing of the public reads used fastp at Q25 and MiXCR and kept productive beta chains. Rows are unified per CDR3 protein, each entry keeping the most common DNA and genes. In all, the sample holds about 500,000 distinct CDR3 sequences, and about 16% of those were seen once. The ten largest clonotypes hold about 29% of the sample. The sequenced sample consisted of blood. The receptor source for this set is a woman aged 25 to 39 with Graves' ophthalmopathy.

V gene TRBV7-2 combines with J gene TRBJ2-1, with TRBD2 matching over 12 bases. The CDR3 runs 17 residues. From germline, CDR1 is SGHTA and CDR2 FQGNSA. The V segment lost 2 bases and the J segment 8 bases; nucleotides outside the gene matches: 10. CDR3 in amino acids: CASSLSPSSGRAHEQFF. CDR3 nucleotides: TGTGCCAGCAGCTTAAGCCCTTCTAGCGGGAGGGCCCATGAGCAGTTCTTC.

The genes are TRBV12-3 or TRBV12-4 and TRBJ2-4; no firm D call. The CDR3 spans 12 residues. V dropped 4 bases and J dropped 2 bases, with 3 bases sitting between them. CDR3 sequence reads: CASSSTKNIQYF. The DNA for the CDR3 is TGTGCCAGCAGTTCAACCAAAAACATTCAGTACTTC.

V is TRBV6-2 or TRBV6-3 and J is TRBJ2-1; 11 positions agree with TRBD1. This CDR3 is built from 16 residues. Germline CDR1 is MNHEY and CDR2 is SVGEGT. V shed 0 bases, J shed 4 bases, and the junction held 2 bases outside the gene matches. The CDR3 spells CASSYSGQGAYNEQFF. In nucleotides, the CDR3 is TGTGCCAGCAGTTACTCTGGACAGGGGGCGTACAATGAGCAGTTCTTC.

This clonotype has a count of ten or more. The chain recombines TRBV28 with TRBJ1-4; D not resolved. CDR3 size: 14 residues. The V end lost 6 bases, the J end lost 3 bases, and 11 bases lay between the germline ends. Per germline, CDR1 MDHEN and CDR2 SYDVKM. The CDR3 is CASRRAAANEKLFF. The CDR3 coding sequence is TGTGCCAGCAGGAGGGCAGCCGCTAATGAAAAACTGTTTTTT.

Regarding this clonotype: A much larger clone lies one base from this, so it may be a read error. The chain couples TRBV7-2 to TRBJ2-2; D is undetermined. V dropped 3 bases and J dropped 6 bases, with 11 bases sitting between them. Germline V gene lookup returns CDR1 SGHTA and CDR2 FQGNSA. The CDR3 totals 14 residues. CDR3 DNA: TGTGCCAGCAGCTTTTGGACCATCGCCGGGGAGCTGTTTTTT. This translates into CASSFWTIAGELFF.

The chain carries TRBV28 and TRBJ2-7; 10 bases match TRBD1. The CDR3 is 13 residues long. CDR1 MDHEN and CDR2 SYDVKM come from the germline V gene. V was clipped by 6 bases and J by 7 bases; unmatched bases: 6. The DNA of the CDR3 is TGTGCCAGCAGGGAGACAGGGGGCGTTGAGCAGTACTTC. Its protein is CASRETGGVEQYF.

This clonotype was counted many times. The genes are TRBV20-1 and TRBJ2-7, with D possibly called TRBD1 or TRBD2 (5 bases each). The germline CDR1 and CDR2 sequences are DFQATT and SNEGSKA (reference sequence). Trimming shortened V by 6 bases and J by 7 bases, and 13 bases separated the two germline ends. This CDR3 has 11 amino acids. Written as DNA, the CDR3 is TGCAGTGCCGACCCCGGGACGGAGCAGTACTTC. Translating it yields CSADPGTEQYF.

This clonotype was seen at least ten times. The chain carries TRBV29-1 and TRBJ2-5; no reliable D call. V dropped 0 bases and J dropped 5 bases, with 10 bases sitting between them. CDR1 is SQVTM and CDR2 is ANQGSEA in the germline V gene. This CDR3 is built from 13 residues. The CDR3 DNA reads as TGCAGCGTTGAAGAAGGGCTGTTGGAGACCCAGTACTTC. Its protein product is CSVEEGLLETQYF.

In this sample, this clonotype turned up many times. This chain uses TRBV5-1 with TRBJ2-7; 10 nucleotides line up with TRBD2. Trimming at V came to 7 bases and at J to 5 bases, leaving 12 bases not matched to a gene. The germline CDR1 and CDR2 sequences are SGHRS and YFSETQ. The CDR3 runs 15 residues. The CDR3 bases are TGCGCCAGCGAAACTAGCGGGGCCCTGGGTGACGAGCAGTACTTC. Its protein product is CASETSGALGDEQYF.

In this sample, this clonotype turned up many times. The J gene is TRBJ2-7, the V gene TRBV7-2; no clear D gene. Germline lookup yields CDR1 SGHTA and CDR2 FQGNSA. With 1 base removed from V and 3 bases from J, the gap between germline ends came to 10 bases. This CDR3 has 14 amino acids. The chain's CDR3 is CASSLEEVSYEQYF. The CDR3 DNA reads as TGTGCCAGCAGCTTAGAAGAGGTCAGCTACGAGCAGTACTTC.

This clonotype came up many times. The rearrangement links TRBV30 to TRBJ2-7; 7 bases align to TRBD2. The ends lost 2 bases at V and 3 bases at J; junction bases unmatched: 7. This CDR3 is built from 14 residues. Germline loops: CDR1 GTSNPN, CDR2 SVGIG (reference sequence). CDR3 bases: TGTGCCTGGAGTAAGTCGGGAGGTCTCTACGAGCAGTACTTC. Its translation: CAWSKSGGLYEQYF.

V gene TRBV19 combines with J gene TRBJ1-5; 10 bases are a match to TRBD1. Germline lookup yields CDR1 LNHDA and CDR2 SQIVND (reference sequence). The CDR3 length is 17 residues. Germline trimming cut 5 bases from V and 4 bases from J; bases unmatched to any gene: 11. The DNA of the CDR3 is TGTGCCAGTAGTTCCGACTCGACAGGGGGCAGGAATCAGCCCCAGCATTTT. Amino acids: CASSSDSTGGRNQPQHF.

This chain uses TRBV2 with TRBJ2-7; D is uncertain. Germline V CDR1 and CDR2: SNHLY, FYNNEI. The V end lost 8 bases, the J end lost 1 base, and 12 bases lay between the germline ends. This CDR3 has 13 amino acids. CDR3 DNA sequence: TGTGCCAGCGTTGGGCACAAATCCTACGAGCAGTACTTC. Protein product: CASVGHKSYEQYF. The entire variable domain, with the rest obtained from reference TRBV2 and TRBJ2-7, is as follows: EPEVTQTPSHQVTQMGQEVILRCVPISNHLYFYWYRQILGQKVEFLVSFYNNEISEKSEIFDDQFSVERPDGSNFTLKIRSTKLEDSAMYFCASVGHKSYEQYFGPGTRLTVT.

The table lists this clonotype with many counts. The chain is built from TRBV25-1 and TRBJ2-1; 9 nucleotides align to TRBD2. CDR1 and CDR2 (germline): MGHDK, SYGVNS. With V trimmed by 8 bases and J by 11 bases, 28 bases remained unmatched. The CDR3 is made up of 19 amino acids. CDR3 coding DNA: TGTGCCAGCTCCAGACAGGGAAGATTCTACGGGACTAGCCCCCACCAGCAGTTCTTC. Translation gives CASSRQGRFYGTSPHQQFF.

This clonotype was recorded many times. The rearrangement joins TRBV28 to TRBJ2-2, with 7 nucleotides matching TRBD1. Germline V CDR1 and CDR2: MDHEN, SYDVKM. The length of the CDR3 is 14 residues. With 5 bases clipped from V and 8 bases from J, the junction kept 8 bases outside the gene matches. The CDR3 spells CASSTSGRGGELFF. The CDR3 DNA sequence: TGTGCCAGCAGTACCTCGGGCAGGGGGGGGGAGCTGTTTTTT.

This CDR3 reads CATRDTLRDEQYF. CDR3 nucleotides: TGTGCCACCAGAGACACCTTAAGGGACGAGCAGTACTTC. The chain has TRBV24-1 and TRBJ2-7; no firm D call. The CDR3 extends over 13 amino acids. Germline V gene sequence: CDR1 KGHDR, CDR2 SFDVKD. The V and J ends lost 7 bases and 5 bases respectively, with 14 bases between them.

The chain recombines TRBV4-3 with TRBJ2-3; 7 nucleotides match TRBD1. The CDR3 runs 16 residues. Germline V gene lookup returns CDR1 LGHNA and CDR2 YSLEER. Germline trimming cut 2 bases from V and 4 bases from J; bases unmatched to any gene: 9. CDR3 in DNA: TGCGCCAGCAGCCAACAAACCCGACAGGGCGCAGATACGCAGTATTTT. Amino acids: CASSQQTRQGADTQYF.

A few counts support this clonotype. A much more abundant neighbour one base away suggests this may be a read error. The rearrangement joins TRBV11-1 to TRBJ2-7, with TRBD2 matching 8 bases. The CDR3 spans 15 residues. CDR1 and CDR2 (germline): SGHAT, FQDESV (reference sequence). J gave up 3 bases and V 5 bases, and 9 bases lay outside the gene matches. The CDR3 sequence: CASSPKTSGNYEQYF. CDR3 coding DNA: TGTGCCAGCAGCCCGAAAACTAGCGGAAACTACGAGCAGTACTTC.

The sample holds many counts of this clonotype. V gene TRBV11-2 combines with J gene TRBJ2-7; possibly TRBD1 for D (6 bases). This CDR3 comprises 15 residues. Germline V lookup: CDR1 SGHAT, CDR2 FQNNGV. V shed 5 bases and J shed 3 bases, with 17 bases lying between them. The CDR3 here is CASSRGGQQVYEQYF. CDR3 bases: TGTGCCAGCAGCCGCGGAGGACAGCAGGTCTACGAGCAGTACTTC.

This clonotype was counted ten times or more. The CDR3 protein is CASSLALAGYKETQYF. The DNA of the CDR3 is TGTGCCAGCAGTTTAGCGTTAGCGGGATACAAAGAGACCCAGTACTTC. The chain combines TRBV12-3 or TRBV12-4 with TRBJ2-5; 8 bases map to TRBD2. The CDR3 is 16 residues long. Trimming cost V 0 bases and J 3 bases; bases outside gene matches: 6.

The CDR3 sequence is CATSSRAGQGSTQYF. DNA of the CDR3: TGTGCCACCAGCAGCCGAGCCGGACAGGGCAGTACGCAGTATTTT. This chain links TRBV15 with TRBJ2-3, with 8 bases identical to TRBD1. V shed 3 bases, J shed 8 bases, and the junction held 10 bases outside the gene matches. CDR1 LNHNV and CDR2 YYDKDF come from the germline V gene (reference sequence). CDR3 length equals 15 residues.

This clonotype was recorded at least ten times. The genes are TRBV28 and TRBJ2-5; D call uncertain. V was trimmed by 4 bases and J by 6 bases, leaving 9 bases between them. The CDR3 is made up of 12 amino acids. Germline CDR1 reads MDHEN; CDR2 reads SYDVKM. The CDR3 here is CASSYDRQTQYF. In DNA form, the CDR3 reads TGTGCCAGCAGTTATGATAGGCAGACCCAGTACTTC.